This T cell receptor beta chain was found in a study of T cells in Graves' hyperthyroidism and ophthalmopathy (dated by TCRdb to the late 2010s). A note on the overall study: Peripheral blood samples were taken at the time of initial diagnosis, prior to any treatment. Thyroid tissue and blood T-cell repertoires from several Graves' hyperthyroidism patients were also compared in the study. Prospective prediction of ophthalmopathy was tested in an independent validation cohort of 18 to 20 hyperthyroidism patients and 17 patients who later progressed to ophthalmopathy. Following sampling, methimazole starting at 30 mg daily was given to hyperthyroidism patients, and high-dose intravenous methylprednisolone was given to ophthalmopathy patients. The 100 or so discovery patients were divided at random into training and test sets in a 7:3 ratio. TCR Vbeta CDR3 sequencing of approximately 140 peripheral blood samples (about 45 ophthalmopathy, 70 to 85 hyperthyroidism and around 17 progressor patients) is reported in the paper. A discovery cohort of around 98 patients, 43 with Graves' ophthalmopathy and about 58 with stable Graves' hyperthyroidism, was used to find distinguishing TCR V-J signatures.

Ophthalmopathy patients had moderately to severely active disease, Clinical Activity Score of at least 3, NOSPECS grade of at least 4, and duration under 3 months. Exclusion was applied to patients with uncontrolled infections, other autoimmune diseases, pregnancy or lactation. Diagnoses relied on clinical symptoms, serum thyroxine and TRAb, thyroid ultrasound and orbital computed tomography. PBMCs were separated from approximately 9.9 ml of fresh peripheral blood using Ficoll-Paque density gradient centrifugation. Total RNA was extracted with Trizol reagent, and quality was checked on an Agilent 2100 Bioanalyzer. About this clonotype itself: Its antigen is currently not known. No base quality information exists; no much larger clone differs at one position.

V loses 1 base of germline sequence and J loses 7 bases, and the interval between the two ends is 8 bases. The CDR3 sequence holds 13 residues, the cysteine and phenylalanine included. Only CDR3 DNA remains: 39 bases, in frame from the first base. In the germline V gene, CDR1 corresponds to SGHDT and CDR2 to YYEEEE. What the authors observed across the whole study: Most expanded thyroid clonotypes (frequency above 0.001) were also found in blood, which suggests that blood repertoires may mirror thyroid immune responses. A model built on a 13 V-J signature distinguished ophthalmopathy from stable hyperthyroidism, reaching 87.88% sensitivity and 81.08% specificity in cross-validation and 80%/75% in testing. In validation, the model predicted progression to ophthalmopathy with around 71% sensitivity and around 72% specificity, a median of around six months before onset. No statistical method was used to set the sample size in advance, and investigators knew the group allocation.

The TCR beta CDR3 regions were amplified from the RNA transcripts. The first round of RT-PCR for the TCR CDR3 was performed with the HTBI primer set and the Qiagen OneStep RT-PCR kit. Libraries were constructed in a second round of multiplex PCR, after which size selection and purification were carried out. Libraries were sequenced paired-end with 100 bp reads on an Illumina HiSeq2000. The authors' pipeline ran thus. Raw data were processed with SOAPnuke, discarding reads with adapters, uncalled bases, mean Phred below 15, or no exact constant-primer or identifier match. High-quality paired reads were merged using COPE v1.2.5, and each unique nucleotide sequence was defined as a clonotype. Clonotypes were aligned to IMGT TRBV, TRBD and TRBJ reference segments using MiTCR v1.1. Analysis was restricted to V-J combinations with a frequency above 0.0001, which covered 99% to 99.2% of repertoires. A TCS score was defined as the ratio of F50 (clonal expansion) to E x V (chaos), with BLOSUM62-based TCRdist applied between CDR3 peptides within each V-J. Welch's t-statistics and random forest reduced roughly 540 V-J features to 13, which were used in a naive Bayes classifier (R e1071). The public sequencing data were trimmed at Q25 with fastp and processed into clonotypes with MiXCR by TCRdb, which kept only in-frame beta chains. Each entry merges the rows of one CDR3 protein and shows their most common DNA and genes. TCRdb, not the original authors, processed these V and J calls. Present in this sample are some 530,000 distinct CDR3 sequences, about 20% of which were seen just once. The ten largest clones add up to less than 65% of the sample.

Sequenced input: blood. The V and J genes are TRBV5-6 and TRBJ2-2, and TRBD2 may be the D gene, going by 5 matching bases. This clonotype was sampled from a woman aged 70-85 years with Graves' ophthalmopathy. The CDR3 protein sequence reads: CASSLKAGGELFF. The DNA sequence follows: TGTGCCAGCAGCTTGAAGGCGGGCGGGGAGCTGTTTTTT.